This T cell receptor beta chain was obtained from a study of OX40 agonist ivuxolimab in advanced cancers. TCRdb's copy holds only in-frame clones and misses some; the assay was immunoSEQ multiplex PCR. Here the sample spans about 86,000 clones, 87% being singletons. This CDR3 is 15 amino acids long. Germline V gene data show CDR1 as SGHTS and CDR2 as YDEGEE. The V and J ends lost 3 bases and 3 bases, in that order; junction bases with no gene match: 4. The chain employs TRBV5-8 and TRBJ1-5, with TRBD1 matching over 9 bases. Sequencing used CD4+ or CD8+ T cells sorted from blood, obtained in a trial of the OX40 agonist ivuxolimab. This receptor was identified in an adult with an advanced solid tumor such as melanoma, head and neck, liver or kidney cancer. CDR3 DNA: TGTGCCAGCAGCTCCGGACAGGGGACCAATCAGCCCCAGCATTTT. It translates to CASSSGQGTNQPQHF.